These T cell receptor beta chains were read from a single sample in a study of cytomegalovirus exposure and HLA in healthy donors. Profiling relied on immunoSEQ multiplex PCR, and the TCRdb table lists in-frame clones only, not all of them. The data show approximately 190,000 clones, about 80% seen once. Source material: PBMCs. These receptors came from a man aged 35 to 55 in good health and CMV-seropositive. Each CDR3 is given with its conserved first and last residue. The D gene is left open where the match is weak. Size is omitted from some rows. Given values are once, few, many or a class for expanded clones.

TRBD2,TRBV6-6,12,TRBJ2-7,.,TGTGCCATTACTAGCGGGAGTTACGAGCAGTACTTC,CAITSGSYEQYF
TRBD1,TRBV9,16,TRBJ2-2,.,TGTGCCAGCAGCGTAGGCGTGACAGGGAGCACCGGGGAGCTGTTTTTT,CASSVGVTGSTGELFF
.,TRBV7-9,12,TRBJ2-7,.,TGTGCCAGCAGCTTGACAGAATACGAGCAGTACTTC,CASSLTEYEQYF
TRBD1,TRBV28,17,TRBJ2-3,.,TGTGCCAGCAGTTTGAGGCAAGGGGGCGGTAGCACAGATACGCAGTATTTT,CASSLRQGGGSTDTQYF
.,TRBV2,14,TRBJ1-1,.,TGTGCCAGCAGCCCTAGAACCATGAACACTGAAGCTTTCTTT,CASSPRTMNTEAFF
.,TRBV4-2,16,TRBJ2-1,few,TGTGCCAGCAGCCAAGATATCTCGGGGACATACAATGAGCAGTTCTTC,CASSQDISGTYNEQFF
.,TRBV4-1,15,TRBJ1-6,.,TGCGCCAGCAGCCAAGCCCAGGGTGTCGGTTCACCCCTCCACTTT,CASSQAQGVGSPLHF
TRBD1,TRBV7-9,12,TRBJ1-1,.,TGTTCCAGCAGCTTAGTCGACAGGGAGAGAACCTTT,CSSSLVDRERTF
TRBD1,TRBV7-3,18,TRBJ1-1,.,TGTGCCAGCAGCTGTCTAATAGGTGTGGGACAGATGAACACTGAAGCTTTCTTT,CASSCLIGVGQMNTEAFF
TRBD1,TRBV2,14,TRBJ2-7,.,TGTGCCAGCAGCGGACAGGGGGCTCCCTACGAGCAGTACTTC,CASSGQGAPYEQYF
.,TRBV7-9,11,TRBJ2-7,.,TGTGCCAGCAGCTTAGAATCCGAGCAGTACTTC,CASSLESEQYF
.,TRBV6-5,14,TRBJ1-1,.,TGTGCCAGCCGACAGGTCCGGATGAACACTGAAGCTTTCTTT,CASRQVRMNTEAFF
.,TRBV7-3,14,TRBJ1-6,.,TGTGCCAGCAGCTTAATGCAGGGAGGTTCACCCCTCCACTTT,CASSLMQGGSPLHF